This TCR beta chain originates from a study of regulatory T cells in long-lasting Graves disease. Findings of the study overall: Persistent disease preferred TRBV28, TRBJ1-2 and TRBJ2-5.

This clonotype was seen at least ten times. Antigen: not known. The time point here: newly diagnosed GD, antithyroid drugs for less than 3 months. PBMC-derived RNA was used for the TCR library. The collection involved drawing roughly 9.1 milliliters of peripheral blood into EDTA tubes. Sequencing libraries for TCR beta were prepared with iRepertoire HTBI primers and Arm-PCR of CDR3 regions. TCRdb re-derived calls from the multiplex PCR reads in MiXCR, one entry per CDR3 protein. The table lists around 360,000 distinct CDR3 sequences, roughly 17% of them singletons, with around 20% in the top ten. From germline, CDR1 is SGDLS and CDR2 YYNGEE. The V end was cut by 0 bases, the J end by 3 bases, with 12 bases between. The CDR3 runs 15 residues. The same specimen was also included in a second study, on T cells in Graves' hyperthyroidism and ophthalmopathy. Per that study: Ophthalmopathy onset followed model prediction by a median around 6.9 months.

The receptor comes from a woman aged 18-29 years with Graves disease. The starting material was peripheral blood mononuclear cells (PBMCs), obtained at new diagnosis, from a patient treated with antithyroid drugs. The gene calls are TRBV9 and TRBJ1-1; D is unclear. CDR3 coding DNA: TGTGCCAGCAGCGTAGTCCCCGTAAGGGACACTGAAGCTTTCTTT. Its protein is CASSVVPVRDTEAFF.